The TCR beta chain described here comes from a study of T cells in tumors after PD-1 blockade (dated by TCRdb to the late 2010s). Some background on the complete study: Prior checkpoint blockade, systemic immunosuppressant use, and recent radiotherapy or other anti-cancer therapy within 4 weeks were grounds for patient exclusion. Using site-matched tumors from BCC or SCC patients sampled before and after anti-PD-1 therapy, the study carried out paired single-cell RNA and TCR sequencing. Peripheral blood samples averaged approximately 100,000 TCR templates (range roughly 24,679-257,772) and 35,000 to 45,000 unique clonotypes. RECIST version 1.1 was the standard used to evaluate clinical response. To compare blood and tumor clonotypes, bulk TCR sequencing was performed on 9 to 10 peripheral blood samples from a few patients. Patients received pembrolizumab 200 mg every 3 weeks or cemiplimab 350 mg every 2 weeks. Ongoing daily vismodegib 150 mg was also given to a subset of patients during anti-PD-1 treatment. What the work shows at the level of the full study, not this receptor alone: Where the novel T cell clones came from was not determined, and possible sources could include lymphoid organs or rare unexpanded clones inside the tumor or in the tumor periphery. About 41% of tumor TCR clonotypes were detected in blood, and some novel exhausted tumor clones were observed in pre-treatment blood, which was taken as suggesting peripheral recruitment.

This clone was seen just once. Its specific antigen is unknown. The sample holds no much larger clone one base away, and base qualities are not on file. The meaning of the sample's time point label: before anti-PD-1 therapy. Genomic DNA extracted from tumor biopsies or peripheral blood was used for bulk TCRbeta sequencing, with input ranging from about 600 ng to 6,004 ng. Every patient was a poor candidate for surgical resection and had histologically proven advanced or metastatic basal or squamous cell carcinoma. The basal cell carcinoma cohort was made up of 11 patients, and bulk tumor TCR sequencing was performed for 8 or 9 of these patients. Deletion took 6 bases off V and 7 bases off J, with a span of 18 bases between the germline ends. From cysteine to phenylalanine, the CDR3 is 15 amino acids long. Here the CDR3 DNA is all that survives: 45 bases in frame from base 1. CDR1 and CDR2 (SNHLY, FYNNEI) derive from the germline V gene.

Deep TCRbeta sequencing was performed with the immunoSEQ platform. Per the source publication's procedure: Only productive rearrangements were exported from the immunoSEQ Analyzer for further analysis. Bulk TCRbeta clonotypes were assigned T cell phenotypes by matching to single-cell RNA+TCR-seq clones sharing the same TCRbeta sequence. Using bulk TCR sequencing data, clone enrichment in tumor was calculated by dividing a clone's tumor frequency by the same clone's PBMC frequency. GLIPH was used to group TCRs into specificity groups, clusters of distinct TCRs likely recognizing common antigens via shared CDR3 motifs. TCRdb took over this immuneACCESS table, retaining in-frame rearrangements with V and J assigned. Such tables are incomplete; in checked studies, under half of the missing clones stem from an unresolved V gene, and the remainder is unexplained. That table is the source of V, J and clone size, and D and trimming were worked out from the DNA. The sample includes 54,000 or so clones, with about 80% observed a single time. Of the sample, 13% falls within the top ten clones.

This TCR was sampled from a human donor with basal cell carcinoma. Sequenced here: PBMCs, sampled before anti-PD-1 treatment. The V and J segments used are TRBV2 and TRBJ1-4, with the D gene uncertain. The nucleotide sequence is given as TGTGCCAGCAGGATAGACCGAGGATCTCCTGAAAAACTGTTTTTT. Its protein is CASRIDRGSPEKLFF.